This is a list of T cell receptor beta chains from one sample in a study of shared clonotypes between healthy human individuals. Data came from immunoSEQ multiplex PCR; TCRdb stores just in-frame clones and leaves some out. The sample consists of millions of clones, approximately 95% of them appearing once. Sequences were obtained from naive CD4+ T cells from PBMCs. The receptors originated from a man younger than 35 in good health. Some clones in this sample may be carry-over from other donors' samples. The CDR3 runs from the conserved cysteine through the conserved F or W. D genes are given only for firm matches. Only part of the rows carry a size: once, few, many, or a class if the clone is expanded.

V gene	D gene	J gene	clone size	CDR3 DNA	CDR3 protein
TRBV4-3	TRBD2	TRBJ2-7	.	TGCGCCAGCAGCCAAGATGGGACTAGCGGGAGAAAAAGCGAGCAGTACTTC	CASSQDGTSGRKSEQYF
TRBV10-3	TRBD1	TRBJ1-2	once	TGTGCCATCAGCCAGGGGGGTTCTAACTATGGCTACACCTTC	CAISQGGSNYGYTF
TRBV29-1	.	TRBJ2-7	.	TGCAGCGCCGAGACCTCAGGGAGGGAGCAGTACTTC	CSAETSGREQYF
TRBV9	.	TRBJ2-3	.	TGTGCCAGCAGCGTAGGGCGTGGGGAGAATACGCAGTATTTT	CASSVGRGENTQYF
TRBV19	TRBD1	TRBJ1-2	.	TGTGCCAGTAGTACGGACAGGGGGATCTATGGCTACACCTTC	CASSTDRGIYGYTF
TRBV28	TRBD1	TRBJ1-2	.	TGTGCCAGCAGTTACCCTCAGGGGGTCGCTAACTATGGCTACACCTTC	CASSYPQGVANYGYTF
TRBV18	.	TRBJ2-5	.	TGTGCCAGCTCACCATCCCGGGGGAGAACAAACCTGGAGACCCAGTACTTC	CASSPSRGRTNLETQYF
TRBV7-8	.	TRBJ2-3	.	TGTGCCAGCAGCTTAGAAGAAACTAATTTCCGCACAGATACGCAGTATTTT	CASSLEETNFRTDTQYF
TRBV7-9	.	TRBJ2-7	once	TGTGCCAGCAGCTTAGGCCGGGACAAACCCTACGAGCAGTACTTC	CASSLGRDKPYEQYF
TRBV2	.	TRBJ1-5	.	TGTGCCAGCAGCCCCTGGGGCGGGGGCGGTCAGCCCCAGCATTTT	CASSPWGGGGQPQHF
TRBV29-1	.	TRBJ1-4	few	TGCAGCGCCCGAACAGGGCGGTCTAATGAAAAACTGTTTTTT	CSARTGRSNEKLFF
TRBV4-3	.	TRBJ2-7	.	TGCGCCAGCAGCCAAGATCAGAGAACTTTCTACGAGCAGTACTTC	CASSQDQRTFYEQYF
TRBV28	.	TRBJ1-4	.	TGTGCCAGCAGTTCCCCGGGGACGGCGGCCGCGTTAGAAAAACTGTTTTTT	CASSSPGTAAALEKLFF
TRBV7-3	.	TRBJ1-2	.	TGTGCCAGCAGCTTAACGGGACACTATGGCTACACCTTC	CASSLTGHYGYTF
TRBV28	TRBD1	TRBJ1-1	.	TGTGCCAGCAATATAAGGACAGGTTGGGGAGCTTTCTTT	CASNIRTGWGAFF
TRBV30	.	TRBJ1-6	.	TGTGCCTGGTCTACCGCAGGTTATAATTCACCCCTCCACTTT	CAWSTAGYNSPLHF
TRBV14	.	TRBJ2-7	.	TGTGCCAGCAGCCCGAGGGGTAGTCCATACGAGCAGTACTTC	CASSPRGSPYEQYF
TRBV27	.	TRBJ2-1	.	TGTGCCAGCAGTTTAAATCGAGGGAAGAGCGCCTACAATGAGCAGTTCTTC	CASSLNRGKSAYNEQFF
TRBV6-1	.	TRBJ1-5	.	TGTGCCAGCAGTGAAGCGGGTCAGCCCCAGCATTTT	CASSEAGQPQHF
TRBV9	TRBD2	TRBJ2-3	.	TGTGCCAGCAGCGTAGCGGGAGGGCCATGGGATACGCAGTATTTT	CASSVAGGPWDTQYF
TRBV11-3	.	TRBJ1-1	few	TGTGCCAGCAGCTTGGGTCCTATGAACACTGAAGCTTTCTTT	CASSLGPMNTEAFF
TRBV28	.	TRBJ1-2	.	TGTGCCAGCAGTACTATAATAGGTGGCTACACCTTC	CASSTIIGGYTF
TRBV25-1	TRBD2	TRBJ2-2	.	TGTGCCAGCAGTCCACTAGCGGGAGGACTCTCGAACACCGGGGAGCTGTTTTTT	CASSPLAGGLSNTGELFF
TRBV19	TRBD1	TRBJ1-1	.	TGTGCCAGTAGTCTAGACAGGGTCGGTCAAGCTTTCTTT	CASSLDRVGQAFF
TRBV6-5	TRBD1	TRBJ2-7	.	TGTGCCAGCAGCGAACAGGGGCTCTCCTACGAGCAGTACTTC	CASSEQGLSYEQYF
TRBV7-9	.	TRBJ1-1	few	TGTGCCAGCAGCTTAGACGCCACTGGGAACACTGAAGCTTTCTTT	CASSLDATGNTEAFF
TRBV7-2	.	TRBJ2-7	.	TGTGCCAGCAGCTTAGCCCGAGGGGAGTACGAGCAGTACTTC	CASSLARGEYEQYF
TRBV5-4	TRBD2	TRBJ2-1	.	TGTGCCAGCAGCCGGTGGGTAGCGGGAGTCAATGAGCAGTTCTTC	CASSRWVAGVNEQFF
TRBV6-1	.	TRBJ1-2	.	TGTGCCAGCAGTGACCGGGGACCTACTACTAACTATGGCTACACCTTC	CASSDRGPTTNYGYTF
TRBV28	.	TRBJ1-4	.	TGTGCCAGCAGTTTCGTGACCTTGGGATTAAATGAAAAACTGTTTTTT	CASSFVTLGLNEKLFF
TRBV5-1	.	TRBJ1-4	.	TGCGCCAGCAAGGGTGAGGCTAATGAAAAACTGTTTTTT	CASKGEANEKLFF
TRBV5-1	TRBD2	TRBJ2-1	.	TGCGCCAGCAGCTTGTTAGGACTAGCGGGACCCGATATAAGCAATGAGCAGTTCTTC	CASSLLGLAGPDISNEQFF
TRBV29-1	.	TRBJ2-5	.	TGCAGCGTTGGAGGGGTCAGAGACCAAGAGACCCAGTACTTC	CSVGGVRDQETQYF
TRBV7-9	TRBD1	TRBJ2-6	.	TGTGCCAGCAGCGTCCGGGACAGGGCCCTGGCTGGGGCCAACGTCCTGACTTTC	CASSVRDRALAGANVLTF
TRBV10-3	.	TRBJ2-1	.	TGTGCCATCACGGGACTCCGAGACAATGAGCAGTTCTTC	CAITGLRDNEQFF
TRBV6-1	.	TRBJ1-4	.	TGTGCCAGCTTCCAGTCTTCCCGGGAAAAACTGTTTTTT	CASFQSSREKLFF
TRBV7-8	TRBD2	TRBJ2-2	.	TGTGCCAGCACCTCACTAGCGGGAGGAGACACCGGGGAGCTGTTTTTT	CASTSLAGGDTGELFF
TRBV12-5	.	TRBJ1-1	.	TGTGCTAGTGGTTCCCTGCGGGTAAGGGCGGGCACTGAAGCTTTCTTT	CASGSLRVRAGTEAFF
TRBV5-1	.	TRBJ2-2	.	TGCGCCAGCAGCCCGGGGACTGCTTGGGGGGAGCTGTTTTTT	CASSPGTAWGELFF
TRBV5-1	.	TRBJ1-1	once	TGCGCCAGCAGCGCCGCACAGTGGTCCGGTGAAGACACTGAAGCTTTCTTT	CASSAAQWSGEDTEAFF
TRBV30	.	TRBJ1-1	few	TGTGCCTCAGGAAGGGGGACTGAAGCTTTCTTT	CASGRGTEAFF
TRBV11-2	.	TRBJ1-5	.	TGTGCCAGCAGCCAAGTCCGTGGTCAGCCCCAGCATTTT	CASSQVRGQPQHF
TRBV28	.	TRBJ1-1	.	TGTGCCAGCGTCGCGATACTAGGGTTAACCGAAGCTTTCTTT	CASVAILGLTEAFF
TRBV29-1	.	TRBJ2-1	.	TGCAGCGCCCGGGTGGCCTATGAGCAGTTCTTC	CSARVAYEQFF
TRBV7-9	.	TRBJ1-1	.	TGTGCCAGCAGCTCTGCTGTAGCTTTCTTT	CASSSAVAFF
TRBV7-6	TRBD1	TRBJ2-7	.	TGTGCCAGCAGCCCCAGGGGGCGGCTCCACGAGCAGTACTTC	CASSPRGRLHEQYF
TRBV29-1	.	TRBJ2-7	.	TGCAGCGTTGTAGATCTCCCAGGGCAGTACTTC	CSVVDLPGQYF
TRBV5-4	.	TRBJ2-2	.	TGTGCCAGCAGCTTGGGGGGCCACTTGAACACCGGGGAGCTGTTTTTT	CASSLGGHLNTGELFF
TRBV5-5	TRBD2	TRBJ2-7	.	TGTGCCAGCAGCCCCCACCTGCTAGCGGGAGAATACTACGAGCAGTACTTC	CASSPHLLAGEYYEQYF
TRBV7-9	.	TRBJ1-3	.	TGTGCCAGCAGAACTACAGGGTTTGGAAACACCATATATTTT	CASRTTGFGNTIYF
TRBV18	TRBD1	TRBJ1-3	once	TGTGCCAGCTCATCCCGACAGGGCGGATCGGACACCATATATTTT	CASSSRQGGSDTIYF
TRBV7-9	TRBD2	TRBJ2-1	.	TGTGCCAGCAGCTTGGGACTAGCGGGCGATGAGCAGTTCTTC	CASSLGLAGDEQFF
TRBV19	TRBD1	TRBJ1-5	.	TGTGCCAGTAAGGGACAGGGGGTATTTAGCAATCAGCCCCAGCATTTT	CASKGQGVFSNQPQHF
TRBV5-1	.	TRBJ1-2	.	TGCGCCAGCAGCTTGTCAGGGGACTATGGCTACACCTTC	CASSLSGDYGYTF